Listed below are T cell receptor beta chains from one sample, sequenced in a study of early T cells in non-severe SARS-CoV-2 infection. One entry per CDR3 protein results from TCRdb running MiXCR on the 5' RACE reads. The sample shows over 55,000 distinct CDR3 sequences, 7.5% to 10% of them seen only once. What was sequenced was whole blood. The receptor set was obtained from an adult who was a healthcare worker with PCR-confirmed SARS-CoV-2 infection or an uninfected control (not recorded which). Each CDR3 is given with its conserved first and last residue. A D gene is named only where the DNA matches it firmly. Rows give clone size only sometimes, using once, few, many, or a class for an expanded clone.

NA,TRBV24-1,few,TRBJ2-5,TGTGCCACCAGTGATAACCTGGGGGTAGAGACCCAGTACTTC,CATSDNLGVETQYF
TRBD1,TRBV20-1,NA,TRBJ2-5,TGCAGTGCTAGAGACCGTACAGGGGGAGCTGGGGAGACCCAGTACTTC,CSARDRTGGAGETQYF
NA,TRBV10-2,NA,TRBJ1-1,TGCGCCGCAAGGGGCCCGGGGGCGGATCCGCAAGCTTTCTTT,CAARGPGADPQAFF
TRBD1,TRBV2,few,TRBJ1-5,TGTGCCAGCAAAAGATCCGGGACAGGAAAGCATTTT,CASKRSGTGKHF
TRBD1,TRBV11-2,few,TRBJ1-2,TGTGCCAGCAGCCCGGTCCCGGGACAGGGATTCTATGGCTACACCTTC,CASSPVPGQGFYGYTF
TRBD1,TRBV12-5,NA,TRBJ2-2,TGTGCTAGTGGTACCGGGACAGGGTGGACCGGGGAGCTGTTTTTT,CASGTGTGWTGELFF
NA,TRBV10-1,many,TRBJ1-6,TGCGCCAGCAGTGTTGGGGGCTCACCCCTCCACTTT,CASSVGGSPLHF
TRBD1,TRBV13,few,TRBJ1-1,TGTGCCAGCAGTTTAGGCCGGACAGGGGGCGCGGGTACTGAAGCTTTCTTT,CASSLGRTGGAGTEAFF
NA,TRBV12-3/TRBV12-4,few,TRBJ2-2,TGTGCCAGCAGTTTAGGGTCATCCGGACTCTCCTCGCGGGGGGAGCTGTTTTTT,CASSLGSSGLSSRGELFF
NA,TRBV18,many,TRBJ1-2,TGTGCCAGCTCACCACCGATGGGGGTGCGGGATAACTATGGCTACACCTTC,CASSPPMGVRDNYGYTF
TRBD1,TRBV24-1,few,TRBJ1-4,TGTGCCACCAGTGCTACCGACAGGGGAGTAGAAAAACTGTTTTTT,CATSATDRGVEKLFF
NA,TRBV7-9,few,TRBJ2-2,TGTGCCAGCAGCCCACAGGGACAAGGAACCGGGGAGCTGTTTTTT,CASSPQGQGTGELFF